These 28 T cell receptor beta chains share one sample of origin, sequenced in a study of HIV-infected children after antiretroviral therapy interruption. This sample's treatment: PENTA 11 planned treatment interruption arm or continuous ART arm. Unique molecular identifiers were included in an RNA-based 3' RACE TCR library. TCRdb recomputed calls from the 3' RACE reads with MiXCR, one row per CDR3 protein. Of about 83,000 distinct CDR3 sequences in the sample, about 6.9% were seen once. The material was CD45RA+ CD4+ T cells from PBMCs, pooled from several time points, obtained from a donor given antiretroviral therapy, either interrupted or continuous. The subset: naive CD4+ CD45RA+ CD45RO- T cells. The receptors stem from a pool of human donors with HIV.

In this sample, this clonotype turned up many times. The chain employs TRBV21-1 and TRBJ1-1; the tabulated D call, TRBD1, remains unverified against the DNA. TRBV21-1 is labeled a pseudogene. The CDR3 length is 11 residues. The CDR3 DNA sequence: TGTGCCAGCAGGAGGGACGGAGAAGTCTTCTTT. Translation gives CASRRDGEVFF.

This clonotype showed up many times. The V gene is TRBV23-1, the J gene TRBJ2-5, with 10 bases lining up with TRBD2. TRBV23-1 is an ORF; its function is uncertain. CDR3 size: 18 residues. The J segment lost 4 bases and the V segment lost 0 bases, leaving 11 bases of the junction unmatched. Written as DNA, the CDR3 is TGCGCCAGCAGTCAATCGAGGACAGCGGGAGGGCCAGGAGAGACCCAGTACTTC. It is translated as CASSQSRTAGGPGETQYF.

The chain links TRBV5-1 to TRBJ2-1; 8 nucleotides line up with TRBD1. Germline values: CDR1 SGHRS, CDR2 YFSETQ. The CDR3 has 14 residues. The trim removed 5 bases at V and 6 bases at J, leaving 7 bases unmatched. CDR3 sequence: CASRGQGGLNEQFF. CDR3 sequence (DNA): TGCGCCAGCAGAGGACAGGGTGGACTCAATGAGCAGTTCTTC.

This clonotype was recorded many times. The chain uses TRBV11-2 and TRBJ2-7; 8 bases agree with TRBD1. Germline V gene data show CDR1 as SGHAT and CDR2 as FQNNGV. V was clipped by 4 bases and J by 2 bases; unmatched bases: 4. The CDR3 consists of 14 residues. The CDR3 loop is CASSSGTGPYEQYF. CDR3 nucleotides: TGTGCCAGCAGCTCCGGGACAGGCCCCTACGAGCAGTACTTC.

This clonotype was found a few times. This chain joins TRBV5-1 and TRBJ2-1, with no clear D. Trimming left V 4 bases short and J 5 bases short, with 10 bases between. The CDR3 is made up of 13 amino acids. The germline gives CDR1 SGHRS, CDR2 YFSETQ. This CDR3 reads CASSPTSNNEQFF. The CDR3 DNA sequence: TGCGCCAGCAGCCCAACTTCCAACAATGAGCAGTTCTTC.

This clonotype was seen only a few times. This chain links TRBV9 with TRBJ2-3, with 13 nucleotides matching TRBD2. V was clipped by 2 bases and J by 3 bases; unmatched bases: 3. The CDR3 covers 16 residues. The germline gives CDR1 SGDLS, CDR2 YYNGEE. Here the CDR3 reads CASSVGTSGITDTQYF. The CDR3 bases are TGTGCCAGCAGCGTCGGGACTAGCGGGATTACAGATACGCAGTATTTT.

The J gene is TRBJ1-2, the V gene TRBV29-1; TRBD1 aligns across 7 bases. The V segment lost 4 bases and the J segment 8 bases; nucleotides outside the gene matches: 10. The germline V gene encodes CDR1 SQVTM and CDR2 ANQGSEA. The CDR3 covers 13 residues. The CDR3 sequence is CSVGWDSIPGYTF. The DNA of the CDR3 is TGCAGCGTTGGGTGGGACAGTATTCCGGGCTACACCTTC.

The table lists this clonotype with many counts. This chain connects TRBV5-1 to TRBJ1-1; D not certain. Looked up from germline, CDR1 is SGHRS and CDR2 is YFSETQ. The CDR3 runs to 14 residues. The V gene lost 0 bases and the J gene lost 7 bases, with 13 bases spanning the gap. DNA for the CDR3: TGCGCCAGCAGCTTGGAAGTAGGAACCCATGAAGCTTTCTTT. Translating gives CASSLEVGTHEAFF.

There are many counts of this clonotype. Compared with germline, one end of the junction differs, possibly owing to a read error. The genes are TRBV13 and TRBJ2-5; D possibly corresponds to TRBD2 (6 bases). The germline gives CDR1 PRHDT, CDR2 FYEKMQ (reference sequence). This CDR3 comprises 16 residues. DNA of the CDR3: TGTGCCAGCTCTCTCCAGGAGGGGAAGAACCAAGACACCCAGTACTTT. Its protein product is CASSLQEGKNQDTQYF.

The chain combines TRBV18 with TRBJ1-1, with D tentatively TRBD1 (5 bases). Germline V lookup: CDR1 KGHSH, CDR2 LQKENI. The CDR3 length is 13 residues. The ends were cut back, 1 base at V and 8 bases at J, with 11 bases in the middle. The DNA of the CDR3 is TGTGCCAGCTCACCACGGGACGGCTCAGAAGCTTTCTTT. Its translation is CASSPRDGSEAFF.

This sequence joins TRBV12-3 or TRBV12-4 and TRBJ2-3, with 8 positions matching TRBD2. With V trimmed by 10 bases and J by 2 bases, 11 bases remained unmatched. This CDR3 comprises 15 residues. CDR3 protein: CATKLPGLDTDTQYF. DNA for the CDR3: TGTGCCACCAAACTTCCGGGACTAGACACAGATACGCAGTATTTT.

At least ten counts were recorded for this clonotype. The rearrangement links TRBV12-3 or TRBV12-4 to TRBJ2-5; TRBD2 agrees at 9 bases. The CDR3 totals 15 residues. The junction had 4 bases not matched to a gene; V was cut back by 0 bases and J by 5 bases. Here the CDR3 DNA reads TGTGCCAGCAGTTTAGCACGCGGGGGGGGGGAGACCCAGTACTTC. It codes for CASSLARGGGETQYF.

At least ten counts were recorded for this clonotype. The chain couples TRBV20-1 to TRBJ2-1, with 11 bases matching TRBD2. CDR3 length: 13 amino acids. Germline V CDR1 and CDR2: DFQATT, SNEGSKA (reference sequence). The J segment lost 6 bases and the V segment lost 6 bases, leaving 4 bases of the junction unmatched. The CDR3 bases are TGCAGTGCAAGACTAGCGGGAATCAATGAGCAGTTCTTC. Protein sequence: CSARLAGINEQFF.

This clonotype was observed at least ten times. The V and J genes are TRBV10-3 and TRBJ2-7, with unresolved D. Per the germline V gene, CDR1 is ENHRY and CDR2 is SYGVKD. The CDR3 loop spans 11 amino acids. Trimming removed 7 bases at V and 5 bases at J, with 9 bases between. CDR3 loop: CAIKAANEQYF. The CDR3 bases are TGTGCCATCAAGGCTGCTAACGAGCAGTACTTC.

This clonotype was observed at least ten times. V is TRBV28 and J is TRBJ1-2; TRBD1 is a possible D gene (6 bases). Germline CDR1 and CDR2: MDHEN and SYDVKM. The length of the CDR3 is 14 residues. The germline V and J ends were trimmed by 5 bases and 4 bases, with 14 bases remaining between them. This CDR3 is CASSRRDTIYGYTF. CDR3 bases: TGTGCCAGCAGTAGACGGGACACGATCTATGGCTACACCTTC.

This clonotype was picked up a small number of times. The chain uses TRBV5-6 and TRBJ2-7; D is unclear. Trimming stripped 7 bases from V and 4 bases from J, with 18 bases between. Germline V gene lookup returns CDR1 SGHDT and CDR2 YYEEEE. The CDR3 is 14 amino acids. CDR3 in DNA: TGTGCCAGCTCTAGGACCCTGCCTCAATACGAGCAGTACTTC. As protein: CASSRTLPQYEQYF. Filled out from reference TRBV5-6 and TRBJ2-7, the complete variable domain reads DAGVTQSPTHLIKTRGQQVTLRCSPKSGHDTVSWYQQALGQGPQFIFQYYEEEERQRGNFPDRFSGHQFPNYSSELNVNALLLGDSALYLCASSRTLPQYEQYFGPGTRLTVT.

This clonotype was recorded many times. This chain links TRBV5-6 with TRBJ2-7; the match to TRBD2 covers 8 bases. The CDR3 runs 14 residues. Germline loops: CDR1 SGHDT, CDR2 YYEEEE. V was clipped by 2 bases and J by 3 bases; unmatched bases: 4. The DNA for the CDR3 is TGTGCCAGCAGCTTTCGAGCGGGGGACTACGAGCAGTACTTC. This codes for CASSFRAGDYEQYF.

This clonotype was counted many times. The chain couples TRBV28 to TRBJ1-2; no definite D call. CDR1 is MDHEN, CDR2 SYDVKM, per germline. The CDR3 sequence is 14 residues long. Deletions cut 4 bases from V and 5 bases from J, with 14 bases between. This chain's CDR3 is CASSSNQGRYGYTF. For the CDR3, the DNA is TGTGCCAGCAGTTCCAACCAAGGGAGGTATGGCTACACCTTC.

The chain recombines TRBV2 with TRBJ2-4, with TRBD1 matching 9 bases. CDR3 size: 13 residues. CDR1 is SNHLY, CDR2 FYNNEI, per germline. V lost 6 bases to trimming and J lost 6 bases; unmatched junction nucleotides: 3. This CDR3 is CASSEDRGNIQYF. The DNA of the CDR3 is TGTGCCAGCAGCGAGGACAGGGGAAACATTCAGTACTTC.

This clonotype has more than one count but fewer than ten. This chain connects TRBV5-1 to TRBJ2-2, with 7 bases that match TRBD1. With V trimmed by 6 bases and J by 5 bases, 10 bases remained unmatched. Germline V CDR1 and CDR2: SGHRS, YFSETQ. The CDR3 spans 15 residues. Here the CDR3 DNA reads TGCGCCAGCACCGAACCGGGACAGAGAACCGGGGAGCTGTTTTTT. As protein: CASTEPGQRTGELFF.

CDR3 protein: CSARTTAGGYNEQFF. In DNA form, the CDR3 reads TGCAGTGCTAGAACCACAGCGGGGGGCTACAATGAGCAGTTCTTC. The chain recombines TRBV20-1 with TRBJ2-1; TRBD2 aligns across 9 bases. V was clipped by 2 bases and J by 3 bases; unmatched bases: 5. The CDR3 contains 15 residues. The V gene's germline CDR1 is DFQATT and CDR2 SNEGSKA (reference sequence).

This clonotype was picked up one time. The V gene is TRBV20-1, the J gene TRBJ2-5, with D possibly being TRBD2 (6 bases). Germline values: CDR1 DFQATT, CDR2 SNEGSKA (reference sequence). The length of the CDR3 is 14 residues. V was cut by 5 bases and J by 2 bases, with 15 bases left in between. The CDR3 loop reads CSAGGLQRQETQYF. The CDR3 nucleotides read TGCAGTGCTGGGGGACTCCAGCGTCAAGAGACCCAGTACTTC.

This clonotype was seen at least ten times. This chain links TRBV3-1 with TRBJ1-3; D is uncertain. Germline V lookup: CDR1 LGHDT, CDR2 YNNKEL (reference sequence). V was shortened by 4 bases and J by 0 bases, with 13 bases between the two germline ends. The CDR3 is 16 residues long. CDR3 coding DNA: TGTGCCAGCAGCCGACGAGTCATGAGCTCTGGAAACACCATATATTTT. It specifies CASSRRVMSSGNTIYF.

The table lists this clonotype with many counts. V gene TRBV12-3 or TRBV12-4 combines with J gene TRBJ1-1; D gene unclear. V lost 6 bases and J lost 4, with 9 bases in between. This CDR3 comprises 12 residues. The CDR3 region is CASRAGTTEAFF. In nucleotides, the CDR3 is TGTGCCAGCAGGGCAGGAACCACTGAAGCTTTCTTT.

Many counts were recorded for this clonotype. The chain recombines TRBV6-6 with TRBJ1-6; D possibly corresponds to TRBD1 (5 bases). The germline CDR1 and CDR2 sequences are MNHNY and SVGAGI (reference sequence). The V and J ends lost 5 bases and 8 bases respectively, with 19 bases between them. CDR3 length: 16 residues. The CDR3 nucleotides are TGTGCCAGCAGTAGACAGCCCACTCTCCCGTATTCACCCCTCCACTTT. This sequence encodes CASSRQPTLPYSPLHF.

This clonotype came up many times. This chain joins TRBV29-1 and TRBJ2-1; possibly TRBD2 for D (5 bases). This CDR3 has 10 amino acids. Deletions cut 3 bases from V and 8 bases from J, with 5 bases between. Germline V gene sequence: CDR1 SQVTM, CDR2 ANQGSEA. The DNA for the CDR3 is TGCAGCGTTGAGCGGGATGAGCAGTTCTTC. This translates into CSVERDEQFF.

This clonotype was detected ten times or more. Here the CDR3 reads CASSQPGQVFPMNTEAFF. The CDR3 DNA is TGTGCCAGCAGCCAGCCGGGACAGGTGTTTCCCATGAACACTGAAGCTTTCTTT. This chain uses TRBV14 with TRBJ1-1; TRBD1 aligns across 8 bases. This CDR3 is built from 18 residues. V lost 3 bases and J lost 0; bases outside the gene matches: 12. CDR1 and CDR2 from the germline V gene are SGHDN and FVKESK.

This clonotype came up many times. This chain connects TRBV29-1 to TRBJ2-7, with 7 bases matching TRBD1. The CDR3 is 14 amino acids. The V gene's germline CDR1 is SQVTM and CDR2 ANQGSEA. Trimming cost V 5 bases and J 4 bases; bases outside gene matches: 11. The CDR3 region has the DNA TGCAGCGTTAAGTCCCGACAGGGTGCTTACGAGCAGTACTTC. Protein sequence: CSVKSRQGAYEQYF.